One and the same sample provided the 15 T cell receptor beta chains below, sequenced in a study of shared clonotypes between healthy human individuals. The table came from immunoSEQ multiplex PCR; TCRdb's copy has only in-frame clones and leaves some out. The sample records about 1.5 million clones, about 98% being singletons. The source material was naive CD4+ T cells sorted from blood. Subset: CD45RA+ positively selected. The receptors come from a man aged 30 to 39 in good health.

The rearrangement uses TRBV6-5 and TRBJ2-7; 9 nucleotides align to TRBD1. The CDR3 has 14 amino acids. Germline CDR1 MNHEY, CDR2 SVGAGI. J lost 4 bases, V lost 5 bases, and 6 bases had no gene match. CDR3 in DNA: TGTGCCAGCAGTCCCGGGACAGGGTGGTACGAGCAGTACTTC. Translation gives CASSPGTGWYEQYF.

With regard to this clone: Distinct nucleotide sequences in the sample also encode this CDR3. This chain connects TRBV29-1 to TRBJ2-1; D gene uncertain. Trimming removed 6 bases at V and 5 bases at J, with 5 bases between. The CDR3 runs to 10 residues. Looked up from germline, CDR1 is SQVTM and CDR2 is ANQGSEA. The CDR3 coding sequence is TGCAGCGTCCAAAACAATGAGCAGTTCTTC. This gives the protein CSVQNNEQFF.

This sequence joins TRBV11-3 and TRBJ2-5; D remains ambiguous. V was cut by 3 bases and J by 5 bases, with 10 bases left in between. Germline CDR1 is SGHNT and CDR2 is YENEEA. This CDR3 comprises 13 residues. The DNA for the CDR3 is TGTGCCAGCAGCTTTTACGATGGTGAGACCCAGTACTTC. Protein sequence: CASSFYDGETQYF.

The chain has TRBV14 and TRBJ2-7; TRBD1 or TRBD2 may be the D gene (7 bases each). This CDR3 is 20 amino acids long. V was clipped by 4 bases and J by 0 bases, with 28 bases between them. Germline CDR1 SGHDN, CDR2 FVKESK. The CDR3 DNA is TGTGCCAGCAGCCCCCAGGGGGGGGCGTCACCCCCAAGCAGCTCCTACGAGCAGTACTTC. Its translation is CASSPQGGASPPSSSYEQYF.

The chain uses TRBV5-1 and TRBJ2-5; D possibly corresponds to TRBD1 (5 bases). Trimming took off 3 bases at V and 4 bases at J, with 22 bases between the two ends. The CDR3 consists of 17 residues. Germline CDR1 and CDR2: SGHRS and YFSETQ. CDR3 protein: CASSYRKLVGAGETQYF. In nucleotides, the CDR3 is TGCGCCAGCAGCTACAGAAAATTAGTAGGGGCTGGAGAGACCCAGTACTTC.

This clone turned up a few times. The genes are TRBV7-9 and TRBJ1-5; TRBD1 might be the D (5 bases). Trimming cost V 5 bases and J 5 bases, with 10 bases left between them. The CDR3 length is 13 residues. CDR1 SEHNR and CDR2 FQNEAQ come from the germline V gene (reference sequence). CDR3 protein: CASSGGGDQPQHF. The CDR3 nucleotides are TGTGCCAGCAGCGGCGGGGGAGATCAGCCCCAGCATTTT.

As to this clone: The sample contains more than one DNA sequence encoding this CDR3. This chain uses TRBV6-1 with TRBJ2-7; 8 bases are shared with TRBD2. V was clipped by 4 bases and J by 0 bases; unmatched bases: 5. The germline V gene has CDR1 MNHNS and CDR2 SASEGT. This CDR3 is 15 amino acids long. CDR3 DNA sequence: TGTGCCAGCAGTGCGAGTAGCGGGACCTCCTACGAGCAGTACTTC. Protein sequence: CASSASSGTSYEQYF.

About this clone: The same CDR3 can be traced to other DNA sequences in this sample. The chain combines TRBV28 with TRBJ2-7; 8 bases fit TRBD1. Germline V CDR1 and CDR2: MDHEN, SYDVKM. This CDR3 comprises 13 residues. J was trimmed by 0 bases and V by 5 bases; bases with no gene match: 0. This CDR3 reads CASSGTGSYEQYF. In DNA, the CDR3 is TGTGCCAGCAGTGGGACAGGCTCCTACGAGCAGTACTTC. The variable domain in full, completed from reference TRBV28 and TRBJ2-7, reads DVKVTQSSRYLVKRTGEKVFLECVQDMDHENMFWYRQDPGLGLRLIYFSYDVKMKEKGDIPEGYSVSREKKERFSLILESASTNQTSMYLCASSGTGSYEQYFGPGTRLTVT.

V and J are TRBV18 and TRBJ1-4; tentative D call: TRBD1 (5 bases). Germline V gene sequence: CDR1 KGHSH, CDR2 LQKENI. V was trimmed by 3 bases and J by 7 bases, leaving 15 bases between them. The CDR3 spans 15 residues. For the CDR3, the DNA is TGTGCCAGCTCACCTCAGGGTTCTGTCGGTGAAAAACTGTTTTTT. This translates into CASSPQGSVGEKLFF.

V is TRBV28 and J is TRBJ1-5, with TRBD1 matching 11 bases. Germline V gene sequence: CDR1 MDHEN, CDR2 SYDVKM. The CDR3 is 15 residues long. Losses at the gene ends were 5 bases for V and 1 base for J; bases not matched to a gene: 1. The CDR3 bases are TGTGCCAGCAGTGGACAGGGGGCCAGCAATCAGCCCCAGCATTTT. Protein: CASSGQGASNQPQHF.

The chain recombines TRBV11-3 with TRBJ2-3, with 11 bases that match TRBD2. This CDR3 is 15 amino acids long. Per the germline V gene, CDR1 is SGHNT and CDR2 is YENEEA. V lost 5 bases to trimming and J lost 4 bases; unmatched junction nucleotides: 5. The CDR3 DNA reads TGTGCCAGCAGCAGGGGGACTAGCGGATCAGATACGCAGTATTTT. Protein: CASSRGTSGSDTQYF.

This chain connects TRBV6-6 to TRBJ1-5, with D possibly matching TRBD1 (5 bases). V was cut by 1 base and J by 4 bases, with 11 bases left in between. Germline loops: CDR1 MNHNY, CDR2 SVGAGI (reference sequence). This CDR3 has 15 amino acids. CDR3 in amino acids: CASSYFAGPNQPQHF. CDR3 nucleotides: TGTGCCAGCAGTTACTTCGCAGGGCCTAATCAGCCCCAGCATTTT.

The chain is built from TRBV10-1 and TRBJ2-3; TRBD1 agrees at 9 bases. Germline V gene lookup returns CDR1 WNHNN and CDR2 SYGVQD (reference sequence). V lost 3 bases and J lost 6; bases outside the gene matches: 7. The length of the CDR3 is 15 residues. Here the CDR3 reads CASSEPGQGTDTQYF. The DNA for the CDR3 is TGCGCCAGCAGTGAACCGGGACAGGGTACCGATACGCAGTATTTT.

This clone occurred once. The chain combines TRBV13 with TRBJ2-1, with 9 bases matching TRBD2. Looked up from germline, CDR1 is PRHDT and CDR2 is FYEKMQ (reference sequence). V lost 4 bases, J lost 0 bases, and 7 bases stayed unmatched. This CDR3 has 17 amino acids. CDR3 sequence reads: CASSSGTSPSSYNEQFF. CDR3 DNA sequence: TGTGCCAGCAGCTCGGGGACTAGCCCGAGCTCCTACAATGAGCAGTTCTTC.

The rearrangement joins TRBV27 to TRBJ2-2; 9 nucleotides align to TRBD1. Trimming removed 7 bases from V and 4 bases from J; junction bases left unmatched: 7. CDR1 and CDR2 (germline): MNHEY, SMNVEV (reference sequence). This CDR3 is 15 amino acids long. The CDR3 DNA reads as TGTGCCAGCAACCCGGGACAGGGATTCACCGGGGAGCTGTTTTTT. This codes for CASNPGQGFTGELFF.